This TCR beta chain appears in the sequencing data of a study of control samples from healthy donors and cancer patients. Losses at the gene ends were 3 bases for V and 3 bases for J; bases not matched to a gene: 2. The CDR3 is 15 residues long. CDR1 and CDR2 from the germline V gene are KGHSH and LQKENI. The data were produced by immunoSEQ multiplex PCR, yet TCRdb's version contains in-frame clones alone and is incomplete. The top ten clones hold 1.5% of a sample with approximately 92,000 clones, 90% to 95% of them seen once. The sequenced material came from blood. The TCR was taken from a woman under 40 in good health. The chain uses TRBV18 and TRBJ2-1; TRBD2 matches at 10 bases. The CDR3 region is CASSPGLASYNEQFF. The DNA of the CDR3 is TGTGCCAGCTCACCGGGACTAGCGAGCTACAATGAGCAGTTCTTC.